This entry lists 2 T cell receptor beta chains sequenced from one sample in a study of T cell repertoires in cytomegalovirus infection. TCRdb analysed the reads with MiXCR anew, one entry per CDR3 protein. The data contain 150,000 to 200,000 distinct CDR3 sequences, roughly 27% of them singletons. The sequencing input was PBMCs. Receptors were obtained from a human donor in good health (CMV status not recorded). Some clones in this sample may be carry-over from other donors' samples.

The chain combines TRBV2 with TRBJ2-5, with D unresolved. The CDR3 is 13 residues long. The V gene's germline CDR1 is SNHLY and CDR2 FYNNEI. Trimming took 2 bases from V and 1 from J, leaving 5 bases between them. This chain's CDR3 is CASSENSQETQYF. DNA for the CDR3: TGTGCCAGCAGTGAAAACAGCCAAGAGACCCAGTACTTC.

This clonotype showed up many times. The V gene is TRBV7-2, the J gene TRBJ1-5, with unresolved D. Trimming left V 1 base short and J 3 bases short, with 10 bases between. The CDR3 is 15 residues long. Germline CDR1 is SGHTA and CDR2 is FQGNSA. Here the CDR3 reads CASSLEPQLNQPQHF. Here the CDR3 DNA reads TGTGCCAGCAGCTTAGAGCCACAGCTCAATCAGCCCCAGCATTTT.